The present T cell receptor beta chain was sequenced within a study of shared clonotypes between healthy human individuals. Assay execution proceeded at the deep level. Only in-frame clones appear in the TCRdb table, and some are missing; sequencing was by immunoSEQ multiplex PCR. This sample has over a million clones, with around 97% found just once. Donors comprised healthy HIV-negative adults lacking recent acute infections or vaccinations. Germline lookup yields CDR1 SGHVS and CDR2 FNYEAQ. This CDR3 spans 14 amino acids. V lost 1 base to trimming and J lost 6 bases, with 9 bases between them. In regard to this clone: Its cognate antigen is unknown.

Study results and caveats: Unshared clonotypes carried lower generation probabilities than those common to all four donors.

Material: naive CD4+ T cells sorted from blood. Subset specified: CD45RA+ positively selected. This TCR was recovered from a man aged 25 to 40 in good health. The rearrangement joins TRBV7-6 to TRBJ2-2, with D possibly TRBD2 on 5 matching bases. Here the CDR3 DNA reads TGTGCCAGCAGCTTAGGGGCTAGCTCCGGGGAGCTGTTTTTT. This translates into CASSLGASSGELFF.